This entry is about one T cell receptor beta chain. The data belong to a study of blood T cell repertoires in COVID-19. Turning to the study itself: Spain, Italy and the United States supplied samples that represented acute and convalescent COVID-19.

CDR1 is MDHEN, CDR2 SYDVKM, per germline. J gave up 4 bases and V 7 bases, and 8 bases lay outside the gene matches. This CDR3 has 14 amino acids. Those enrolled, adults aged about 18 to 95 years, came from under 25 US areas. In the authors' methods: The assay estimated nucleated cells by amplifying reference gene primers. Data came from immunoSEQ multiplex PCR; TCRdb stores just in-frame clones and leaves some out. Clone size and V and J calls were adopted from that table, with D and trimming inferred from the DNA. The profile shows about 170,000 clones, 79% of them singletons. The TCR sequence derives from a woman aged 70-85 years in a cohort exposed to, infected with or recovered from COVID-19 (not recorded which). J is TRBJ1-2 and V is TRBV28, with 8 bases identical to TRBD1. The sequenced sample consisted of PBMCs or T cells enriched from blood (not recorded which). The CDR3 DNA reads as TGTGCCAGCAAGCCGGGACAGGACCCCTATGGCTACACCTTC. This codes for CASKPGQDPYGYTF.